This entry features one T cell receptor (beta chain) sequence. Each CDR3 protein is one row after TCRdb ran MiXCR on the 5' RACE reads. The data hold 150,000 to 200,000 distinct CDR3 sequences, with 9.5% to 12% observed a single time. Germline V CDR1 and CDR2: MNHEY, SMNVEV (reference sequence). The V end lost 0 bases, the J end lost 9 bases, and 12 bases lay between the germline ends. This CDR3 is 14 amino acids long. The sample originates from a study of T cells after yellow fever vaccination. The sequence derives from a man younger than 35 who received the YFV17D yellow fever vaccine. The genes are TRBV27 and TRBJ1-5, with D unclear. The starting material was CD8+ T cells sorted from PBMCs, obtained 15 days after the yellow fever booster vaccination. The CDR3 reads CASSLSGAHAPQHF. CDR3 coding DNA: TGTGCCAGCAGTTTATCAGGAGCTCACGCGCCCCAGCATTTT.